A selection of T cell receptor beta chains follows, all from one sample in a study of shared clonotypes between healthy human individuals. The table came from immunoSEQ multiplex PCR; TCRdb's copy has only in-frame clones and leaves some out. The sample shows about 980,000 clones, around 80% of them seen only once. The sample consisted of memory CD4+ T cells sorted from blood. Source of these receptors: a man aged 18 to 30 in good health. CDR3s include the opening cysteine and the closing phenylalanine or tryptophan. Each record gives: J gene, V gene, D gene, clone size, CDR3 DNA, CDR3 protein. D genes are given only for firm matches. The listing skips clone size in some rows; elsewhere it reads once, few, many or a size class.

j_gene: TRBJ1-1
v_gene: TRBV20-1
d_gene: NA
abundance: NA
CDR3nt: TGCAGTGCTCCGGACAGCACTGAAGCTTTCTTT
CDR3aa: CSAPDSTEAFF

j_gene: TRBJ2-5
v_gene: TRBV19
d_gene: NA
abundance: NA
CDR3nt: TGTGCCAGTAGTATCTCGGTAGCCGAAGAGACCCAGTACTTC
CDR3aa: CASSISVAEETQYF

j_gene: TRBJ2-1
v_gene: TRBV28
d_gene: NA
abundance: NA
CDR3nt: TGTGCCAGCAGACCCGACCTGGTTCGATCCAATGAGCAGTTCTTC
CDR3aa: CASRPDLVRSNEQFF

j_gene: TRBJ1-3
v_gene: TRBV4-2
d_gene: NA
abundance: NA
CDR3nt: TGTGCCAGCTGCGAGTCCACCAGCTCTGGAAACACCATATATTTT
CDR3aa: CASCESTSSGNTIYF

j_gene: TRBJ2-1
v_gene: TRBV2
d_gene: TRBD2
abundance: NA
CDR3nt: TGTGCCAGCAGTATAGATAGCGGGATTGAGCAGTTCTTC
CDR3aa: CASSIDSGIEQFF

j_gene: TRBJ1-3
v_gene: TRBV11-3
d_gene: NA
abundance: few
CDR3nt: TGTGCCAGCAGCTTGACTAAGTCTGGAAACACCATATATTTT
CDR3aa: CASSLTKSGNTIYF

j_gene: TRBJ2-7
v_gene: TRBV5-1
d_gene: NA
abundance: NA
CDR3nt: TGCGCCAGCAGCTTATCTGATTCCCCATTATACGAGCAGTACTTC
CDR3aa: CASSLSDSPLYEQYF

j_gene: TRBJ2-7
v_gene: TRBV30
d_gene: NA
abundance: NA
CDR3nt: TGTGCCTGGAGTGTTCGGCCGAACTACGAGCAGTACTTC
CDR3aa: CAWSVRPNYEQYF

j_gene: TRBJ1-5
v_gene: TRBV7-2
d_gene: NA
abundance: many
CDR3nt: TGTGCCAGCAGCTCGCATTCGGGGGATAATCAGCCCCAGCATTTT
CDR3aa: CASSSHSGDNQPQHF

j_gene: TRBJ1-1
v_gene: TRBV15
d_gene: NA
abundance: NA
CDR3nt: TGTGCCACCAGCAGAGATCGCAGGAACACTGAAGCTTTCTTT
CDR3aa: CATSRDRRNTEAFF

j_gene: TRBJ2-7
v_gene: TRBV9
d_gene: NA
abundance: NA
CDR3nt: TGTGCCAGCAGCGTAGGGAGGGGTTCCTACGAGCAGTACTTC
CDR3aa: CASSVGRGSYEQYF

j_gene: TRBJ2-7
v_gene: TRBV11-2
d_gene: TRBD1
abundance: NA
CDR3nt: TGTGCCAGCAGCTTAGCGCGGGACAGGTCCTACGAGCAGTACTTC
CDR3aa: CASSLARDRSYEQYF

j_gene: TRBJ2-7
v_gene: TRBV6-5
d_gene: TRBD2
abundance: NA
CDR3nt: TGTGCCAGCGCGGGCGGGAGGGCCAGAAACGAGCAGTACTTC
CDR3aa: CASAGGRARNEQYF

j_gene: TRBJ2-5
v_gene: TRBV11-2
d_gene: TRBD2
abundance: NA
CDR3nt: TGTGCCAGCAGCCTACTAGCGGGAGGGCCTGAGACCCAGTACTTC
CDR3aa: CASSLLAGGPETQYF

j_gene: TRBJ2-7
v_gene: TRBV10-3
d_gene: NA
abundance: NA
CDR3nt: TGTGCCATCAGTGATAGGGCAGCCAGCTCCTACGAGCAGTACTTC
CDR3aa: CAISDRAASSYEQYF

j_gene: TRBJ2-5
v_gene: TRBV7-3
d_gene: TRBD2
abundance: NA
CDR3nt: TGTGCCAGCAGCTTAGGGACTAGCGAGACCCAGTACTTC
CDR3aa: CASSLGTSETQYF

j_gene: TRBJ1-5
v_gene: TRBV18
d_gene: NA
abundance: NA
CDR3nt: TGTGCCAGCTCTCTACAGGGTAATCAGCCCCAGCATTTT
CDR3aa: CASSLQGNQPQHF

j_gene: TRBJ2-7
v_gene: TRBV7-6
d_gene: NA
abundance: NA
CDR3nt: TGTGCCAGCAGCTTACAACCAGGGACGTACGAGCAGTACTTC
CDR3aa: CASSLQPGTYEQYF

j_gene: TRBJ1-2
v_gene: TRBV7-2
d_gene: NA
abundance: NA
CDR3nt: TGTGCCAGCAGCTTACATTCGGCCAGTCTTAACTATGGCTACACCTTC
CDR3aa: CASSLHSASLNYGYTF

j_gene: TRBJ1-3
v_gene: TRBV2
d_gene: NA
abundance: NA
CDR3nt: TGTGCCAGCAGTGCTGGAGTCTCTGGAAACACCATATATTTT
CDR3aa: CASSAGVSGNTIYF

j_gene: TRBJ2-7
v_gene: TRBV6-1
d_gene: NA
abundance: NA
CDR3nt: TGTGCCAGCAGTGAACCCGGTAGGGTAGAGGGCTACGAGCAGTACTTC
CDR3aa: CASSEPGRVEGYEQYF

j_gene: TRBJ1-5
v_gene: TRBV15
d_gene: TRBD1
abundance: NA
CDR3nt: TGTGCCACCAGCGGGACTGACAGGGGCGTTAGCAATCAGCCCCAGCATTTT
CDR3aa: CATSGTDRGVSNQPQHF

j_gene: TRBJ2-7
v_gene: TRBV11-2
d_gene: NA
abundance: NA
CDR3nt: TGTGCCAGCAGCTTAGAGGTCCGGGGACCGTACGAGCAGTACTTC
CDR3aa: CASSLEVRGPYEQYF

j_gene: TRBJ1-6
v_gene: TRBV30
d_gene: NA
abundance: NA
CDR3nt: TGTGCCTGGGCTGTCGTCCGCTCCTATAATTCACCCCTCCACTTT
CDR3aa: CAWAVVRSYNSPLHF

j_gene: TRBJ1-4
v_gene: TRBV6-1
d_gene: NA
abundance: NA
CDR3nt: TGTGCCAGCAGTGAAGGCAGGCGGGAGTGGTATGAAAAACTGTTTTTT
CDR3aa: CASSEGRREWYEKLFF

j_gene: TRBJ2-5
v_gene: TRBV10-1
d_gene: NA
abundance: NA
CDR3nt: TGCGCCAGCAGTGATTCAGAGACCCAGTACTTC
CDR3aa: CASSDSETQYF

j_gene: TRBJ1-1
v_gene: TRBV7-9
d_gene: NA
abundance: NA
CDR3nt: TGTGCCAGCGGTCCGTCTCGGACGGTGAACACTGAAGCTTTCTTT
CDR3aa: CASGPSRTVNTEAFF